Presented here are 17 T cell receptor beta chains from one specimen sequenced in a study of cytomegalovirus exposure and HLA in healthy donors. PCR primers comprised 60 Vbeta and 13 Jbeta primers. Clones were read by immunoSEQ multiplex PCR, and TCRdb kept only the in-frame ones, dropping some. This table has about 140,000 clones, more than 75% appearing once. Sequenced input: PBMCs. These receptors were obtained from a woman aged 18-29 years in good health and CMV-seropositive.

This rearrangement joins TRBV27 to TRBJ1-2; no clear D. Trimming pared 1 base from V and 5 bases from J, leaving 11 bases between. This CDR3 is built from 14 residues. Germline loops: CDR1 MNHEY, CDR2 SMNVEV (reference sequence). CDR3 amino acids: CASSLYGTAYGYTF. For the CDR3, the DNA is TGTGCCAGCAGTTTATACGGCACAGCTTATGGCTACACCTTC.

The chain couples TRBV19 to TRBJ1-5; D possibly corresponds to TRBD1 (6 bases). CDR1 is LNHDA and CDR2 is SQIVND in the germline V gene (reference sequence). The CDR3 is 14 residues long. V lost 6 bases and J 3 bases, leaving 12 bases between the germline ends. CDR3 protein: CASSIQGHNQPQHF. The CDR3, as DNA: TGTGCCAGTAGCATACAGGGACACAATCAGCCCCAGCATTTT.

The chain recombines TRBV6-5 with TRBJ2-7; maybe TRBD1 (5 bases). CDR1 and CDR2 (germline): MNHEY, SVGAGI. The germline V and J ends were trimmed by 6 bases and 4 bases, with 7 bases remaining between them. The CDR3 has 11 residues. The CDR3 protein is CASRDIYEQYF. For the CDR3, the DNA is TGTGCCAGCAGGGACATTTACGAGCAGTACTTC.

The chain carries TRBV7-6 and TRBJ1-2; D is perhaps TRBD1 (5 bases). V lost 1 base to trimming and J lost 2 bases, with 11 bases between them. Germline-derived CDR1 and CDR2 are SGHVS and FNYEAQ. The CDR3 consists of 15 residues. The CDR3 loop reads CASSLEGALNYGYTF. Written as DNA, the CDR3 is TGTGCCAGCAGCTTAGAAGGGGCCCTAAACTATGGCTACACCTTC.

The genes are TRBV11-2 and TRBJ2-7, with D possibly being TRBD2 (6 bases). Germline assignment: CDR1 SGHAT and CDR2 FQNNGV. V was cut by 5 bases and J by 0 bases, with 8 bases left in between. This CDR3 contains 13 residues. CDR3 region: CASSRGASYEQYF. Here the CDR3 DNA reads TGTGCCAGCAGCCGCGGGGCCTCCTACGAGCAGTACTTC. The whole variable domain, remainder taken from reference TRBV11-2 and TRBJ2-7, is EAGVAQSPRYKIIEKRQSVAFWCNPISGHATLYWYQQILGQGPKLLIQFQNNGVVDDSQLPKDRFSAERLKGVDSTLKIQPAKLEDSAVYLCASSRGASYEQYFGPGTRLTVT.

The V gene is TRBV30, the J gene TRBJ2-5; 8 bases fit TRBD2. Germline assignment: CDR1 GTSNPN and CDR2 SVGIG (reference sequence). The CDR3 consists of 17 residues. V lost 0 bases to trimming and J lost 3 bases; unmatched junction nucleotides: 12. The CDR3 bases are TGTGCCTGGAGTGTTTTGGCGGGGGGCCCAGGAGAAGAGACCCAGTACTTC. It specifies CAWSVLAGGPGEETQYF.

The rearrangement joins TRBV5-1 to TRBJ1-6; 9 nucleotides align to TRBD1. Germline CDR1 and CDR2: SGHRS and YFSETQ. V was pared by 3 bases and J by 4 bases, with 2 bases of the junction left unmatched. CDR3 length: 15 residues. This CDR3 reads CASSWTGDYNSPLHF. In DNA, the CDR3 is TGCGCCAGCAGCTGGACAGGGGATTATAATTCACCCCTCCACTTT. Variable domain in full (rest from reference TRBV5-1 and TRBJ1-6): KAGVTQTPRYLIKTRGQQVTLSCSPISGHRSVSWYQQTPGQGLQFLFEYFSETQRNKGNFPGRFSGRQFSNSRSEMNVSTLELGDSALYLCASSWTGDYNSPLHFGNGTRLTVT.

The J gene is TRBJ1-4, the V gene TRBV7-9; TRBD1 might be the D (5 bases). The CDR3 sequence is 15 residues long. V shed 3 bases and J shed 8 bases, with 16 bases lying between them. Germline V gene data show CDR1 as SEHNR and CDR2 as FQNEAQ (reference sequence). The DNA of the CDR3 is TGTGCCAGCAGCTTGGGGCCAGGGCGGAACGAAAAACTGTTTTTT. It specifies CASSLGPGRNEKLFF.

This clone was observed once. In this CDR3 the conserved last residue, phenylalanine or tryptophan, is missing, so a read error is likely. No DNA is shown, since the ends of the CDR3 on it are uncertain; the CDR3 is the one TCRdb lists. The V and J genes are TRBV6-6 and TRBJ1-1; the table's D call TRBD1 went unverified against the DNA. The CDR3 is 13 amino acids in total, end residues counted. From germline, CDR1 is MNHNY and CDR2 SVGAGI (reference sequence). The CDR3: CASSLSGQGASRI.

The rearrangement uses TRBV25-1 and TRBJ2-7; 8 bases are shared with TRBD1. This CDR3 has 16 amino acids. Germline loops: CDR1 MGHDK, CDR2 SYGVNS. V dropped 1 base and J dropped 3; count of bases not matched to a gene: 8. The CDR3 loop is CASSESGTGLHYEQYF. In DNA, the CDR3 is TGTGCCAGCAGTGAATCCGGGACAGGTCTACACTACGAGCAGTACTTC.

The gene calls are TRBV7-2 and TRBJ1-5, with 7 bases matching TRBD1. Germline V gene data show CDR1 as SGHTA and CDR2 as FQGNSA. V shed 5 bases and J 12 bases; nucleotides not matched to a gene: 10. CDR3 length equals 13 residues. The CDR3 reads CASSNRQGIHQHF. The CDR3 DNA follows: TGTGCCAGCAGCAACCGACAGGGAATACACCAGCATTTT.

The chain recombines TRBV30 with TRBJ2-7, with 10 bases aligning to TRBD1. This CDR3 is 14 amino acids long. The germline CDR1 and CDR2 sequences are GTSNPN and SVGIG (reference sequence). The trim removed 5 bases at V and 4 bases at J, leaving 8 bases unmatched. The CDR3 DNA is TGTGCCTGGGCGGAGGACAGGGGGACGTACGAGCAGTACTTC. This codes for CAWAEDRGTYEQYF.

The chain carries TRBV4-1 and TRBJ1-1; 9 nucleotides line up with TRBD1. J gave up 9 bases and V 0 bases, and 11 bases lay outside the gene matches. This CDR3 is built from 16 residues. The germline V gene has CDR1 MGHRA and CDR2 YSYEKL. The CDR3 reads CASSQELGQGSLQAFF. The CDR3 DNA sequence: TGCGCCAGCAGCCAAGAGTTGGGACAGGGAAGTCTCCAAGCTTTCTTT.

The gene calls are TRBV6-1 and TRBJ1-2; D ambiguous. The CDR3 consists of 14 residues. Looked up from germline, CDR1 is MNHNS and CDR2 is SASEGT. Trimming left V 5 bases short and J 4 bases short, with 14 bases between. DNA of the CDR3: TGTGCCAGCAGTTATACCCTCTCAGGCTATGGCTACACCTTC. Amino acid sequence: CASSYTLSGYGYTF.

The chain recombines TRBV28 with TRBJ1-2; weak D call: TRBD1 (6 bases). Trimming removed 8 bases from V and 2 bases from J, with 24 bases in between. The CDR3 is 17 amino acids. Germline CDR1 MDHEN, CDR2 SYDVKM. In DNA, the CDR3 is TGTGCCAGCCTGTCGGGGGGCGGTTATCGATCCAACTATGGCTACACCTTC. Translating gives CASLSGGGYRSNYGYTF.

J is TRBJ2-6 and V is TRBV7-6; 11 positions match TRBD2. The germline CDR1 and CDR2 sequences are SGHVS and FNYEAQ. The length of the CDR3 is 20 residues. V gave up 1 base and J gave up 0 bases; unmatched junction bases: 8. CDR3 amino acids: CASSLVFSGGARSGANVLTF. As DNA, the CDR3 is TGTGCCAGCAGCTTAGTCTTTAGCGGGGGGGCCCGCTCTGGGGCCAACGTCCTGACTTTC. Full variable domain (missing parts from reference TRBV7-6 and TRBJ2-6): GAGVSQSPRYKVTKRGQDVALRCDPISGHVSLYWYRQALGQGPEFLTYFNYEAQQDKSGLPNDRFSAERPEGSISTLTIQRTEQRDSAMYRCASSLVFSGGARSGANVLTFGAGSRLTVL.

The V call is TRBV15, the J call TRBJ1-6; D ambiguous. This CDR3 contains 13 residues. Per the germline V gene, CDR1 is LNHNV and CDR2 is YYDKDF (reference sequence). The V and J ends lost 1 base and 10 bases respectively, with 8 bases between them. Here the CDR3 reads CATSRVTESPLHF. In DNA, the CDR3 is TGTGCCACCAGCAGAGTTACAGAATCACCCCTCCACTTT.